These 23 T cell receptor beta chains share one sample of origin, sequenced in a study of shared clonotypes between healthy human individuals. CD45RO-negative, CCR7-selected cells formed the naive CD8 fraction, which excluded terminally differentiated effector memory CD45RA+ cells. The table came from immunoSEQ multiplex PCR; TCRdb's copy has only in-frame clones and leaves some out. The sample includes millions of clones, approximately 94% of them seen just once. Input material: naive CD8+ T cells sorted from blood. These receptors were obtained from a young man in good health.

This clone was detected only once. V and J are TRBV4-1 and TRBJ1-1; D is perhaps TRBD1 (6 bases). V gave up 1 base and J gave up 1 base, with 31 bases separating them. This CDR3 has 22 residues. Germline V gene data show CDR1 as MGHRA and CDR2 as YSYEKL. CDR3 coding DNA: TGCGCCAGCAGCCAAGGATACCAGGGGAGAAGGAGGGGAATTATGGGGAACACTGAAGCTTTCTTT. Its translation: CASSQGYQGRRRGIMGNTEAFF.

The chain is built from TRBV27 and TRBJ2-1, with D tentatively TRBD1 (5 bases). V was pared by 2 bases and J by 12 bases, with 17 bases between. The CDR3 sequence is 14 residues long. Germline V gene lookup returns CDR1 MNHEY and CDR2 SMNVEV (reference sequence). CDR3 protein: CASSLDSTGYVQFF. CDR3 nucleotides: TGTGCCAGCAGTTTAGACAGTACAGGATATGTGCAGTTCTTC.

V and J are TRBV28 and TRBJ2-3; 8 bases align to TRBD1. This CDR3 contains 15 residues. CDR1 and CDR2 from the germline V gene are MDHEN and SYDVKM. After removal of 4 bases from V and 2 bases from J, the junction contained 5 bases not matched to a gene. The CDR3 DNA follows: TGTGCCAGCAGTTGGGACAGGATGGACACAGATACGCAGTATTTT. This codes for CASSWDRMDTDTQYF.

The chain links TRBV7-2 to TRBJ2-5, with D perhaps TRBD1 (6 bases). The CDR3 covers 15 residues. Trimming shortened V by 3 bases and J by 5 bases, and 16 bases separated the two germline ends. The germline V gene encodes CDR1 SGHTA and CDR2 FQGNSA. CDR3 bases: TGTGCCAGCAGCTTTGAGAGGACAGCCGAGGAGACCCAGTACTTC. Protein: CASSFERTAEETQYF.

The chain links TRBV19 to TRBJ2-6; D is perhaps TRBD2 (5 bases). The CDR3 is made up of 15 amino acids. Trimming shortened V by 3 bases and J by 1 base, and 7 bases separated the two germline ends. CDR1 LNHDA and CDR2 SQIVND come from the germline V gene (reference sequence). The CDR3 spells CASSIGGSGANVLTF. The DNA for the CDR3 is TGTGCCAGTAGTATTGGAGGATCTGGGGCCAACGTCCTGACTTTC.

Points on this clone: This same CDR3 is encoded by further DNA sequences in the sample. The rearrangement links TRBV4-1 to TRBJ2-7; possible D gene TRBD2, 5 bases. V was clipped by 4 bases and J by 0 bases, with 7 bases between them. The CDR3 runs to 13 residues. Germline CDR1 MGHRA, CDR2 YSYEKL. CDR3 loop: CASSRTVSYEQYF. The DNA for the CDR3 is TGCGCCAGCAGCCGGACTGTCTCCTACGAGCAGTACTTC.

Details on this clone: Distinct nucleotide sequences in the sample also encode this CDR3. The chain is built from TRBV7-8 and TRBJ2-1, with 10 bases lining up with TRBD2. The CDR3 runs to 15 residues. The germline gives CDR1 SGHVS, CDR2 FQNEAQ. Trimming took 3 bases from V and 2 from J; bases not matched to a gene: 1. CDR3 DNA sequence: TGTGCCAGCAGCTTTCTAGCGGGGGCCTACAATGAGCAGTTCTTC. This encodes CASSFLAGAYNEQFF.

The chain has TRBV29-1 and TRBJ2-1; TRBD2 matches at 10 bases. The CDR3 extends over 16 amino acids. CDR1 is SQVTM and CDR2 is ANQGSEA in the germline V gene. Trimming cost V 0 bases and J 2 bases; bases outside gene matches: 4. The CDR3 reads CSVEDLTSGAYNEQFF. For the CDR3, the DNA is TGCAGCGTTGAAGATCTAACTAGCGGGGCCTACAATGAGCAGTTCTTC.

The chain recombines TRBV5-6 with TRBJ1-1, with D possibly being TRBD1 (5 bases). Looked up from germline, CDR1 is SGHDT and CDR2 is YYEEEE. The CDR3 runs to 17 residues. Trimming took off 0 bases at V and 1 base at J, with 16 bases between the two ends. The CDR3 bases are TGTGCCAGCAGCTTGGCCGGCTCGGGGGTTGGGAACACTGAAGCTTTCTTT. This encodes CASSLAGSGVGNTEAFF.

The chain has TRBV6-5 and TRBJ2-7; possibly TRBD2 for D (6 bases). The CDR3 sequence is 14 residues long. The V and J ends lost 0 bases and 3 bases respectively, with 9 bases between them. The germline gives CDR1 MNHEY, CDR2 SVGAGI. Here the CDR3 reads CASSYSLDYYEQYF. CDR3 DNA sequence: TGTGCCAGCAGTTACTCCCTGGACTACTACGAGCAGTACTTC.

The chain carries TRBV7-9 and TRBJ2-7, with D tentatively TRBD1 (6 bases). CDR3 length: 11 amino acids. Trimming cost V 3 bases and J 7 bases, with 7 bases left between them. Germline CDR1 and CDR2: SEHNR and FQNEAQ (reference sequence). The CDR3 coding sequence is TGTGCCAGCAGCTTCCAGGGGGAGCAGTACTTC. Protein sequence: CASSFQGEQYF.

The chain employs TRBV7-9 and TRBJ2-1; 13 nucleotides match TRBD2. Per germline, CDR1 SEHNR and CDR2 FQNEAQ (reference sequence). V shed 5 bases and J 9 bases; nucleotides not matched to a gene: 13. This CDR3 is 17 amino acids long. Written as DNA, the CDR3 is TGTGCCAGCAGCGCTGGACTAGCGGGAGAATCCCGCCGTGAGCAGTTCTTC. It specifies CASSAGLAGESRREQFF.

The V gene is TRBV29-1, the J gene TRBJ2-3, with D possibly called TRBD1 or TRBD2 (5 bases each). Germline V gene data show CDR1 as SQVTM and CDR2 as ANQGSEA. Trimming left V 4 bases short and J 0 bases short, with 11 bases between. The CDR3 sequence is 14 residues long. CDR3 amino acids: CSVGGWISTDTQYF. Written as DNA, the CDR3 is TGCAGCGTTGGGGGGTGGATAAGCACAGATACGCAGTATTTT.

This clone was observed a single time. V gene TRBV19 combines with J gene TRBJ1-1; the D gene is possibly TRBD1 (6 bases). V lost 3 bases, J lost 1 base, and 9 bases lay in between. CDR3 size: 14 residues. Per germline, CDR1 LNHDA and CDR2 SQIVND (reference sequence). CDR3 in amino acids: CASSMTGTNTEAFF. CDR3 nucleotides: TGTGCCAGTAGTATGACAGGTACGAACACTGAAGCTTTCTTT. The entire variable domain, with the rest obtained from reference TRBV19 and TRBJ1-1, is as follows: DGGITQSPKYLFRKEGQNVTLSCEQNLNHDAMYWYRQDPGQGLRLIYYSQIVNDFQKGDIAEGYSVSREKKESFPLTVTSAQKNPTAFYLCASSMTGTNTEAFFGQGTRLTVV.

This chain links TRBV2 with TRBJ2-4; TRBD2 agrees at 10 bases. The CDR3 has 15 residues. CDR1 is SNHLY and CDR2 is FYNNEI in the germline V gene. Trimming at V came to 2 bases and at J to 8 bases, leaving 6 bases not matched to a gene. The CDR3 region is CASSEKLAGVDIQYF. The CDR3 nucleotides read TGTGCCAGCAGTGAAAAGCTAGCGGGAGTGGACATTCAGTACTTC.

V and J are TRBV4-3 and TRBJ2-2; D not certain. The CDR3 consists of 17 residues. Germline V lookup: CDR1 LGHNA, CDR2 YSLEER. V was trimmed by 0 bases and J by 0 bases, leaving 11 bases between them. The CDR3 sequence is CASSQEGYRTNTGELFF. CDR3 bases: TGCGCCAGCAGCCAAGAGGGCTACCGAACGAACACCGGGGAGCTGTTTTTT.

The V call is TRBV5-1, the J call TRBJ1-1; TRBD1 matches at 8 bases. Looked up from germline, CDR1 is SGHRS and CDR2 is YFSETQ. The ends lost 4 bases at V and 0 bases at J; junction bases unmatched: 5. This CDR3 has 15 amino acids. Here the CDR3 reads CASSQGRGLNTEAFF. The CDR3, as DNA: TGCGCCAGCAGCCAAGGCAGGGGGCTGAACACTGAAGCTTTCTTT.

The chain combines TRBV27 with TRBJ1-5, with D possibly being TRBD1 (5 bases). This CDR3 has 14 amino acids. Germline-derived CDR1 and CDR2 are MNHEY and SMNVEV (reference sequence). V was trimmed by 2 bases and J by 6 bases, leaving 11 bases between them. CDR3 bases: TGTGCCAGCAGTTTAAGGGCAGGGTCTCAGCCCCAGCATTTT. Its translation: CASSLRAGSQPQHF.

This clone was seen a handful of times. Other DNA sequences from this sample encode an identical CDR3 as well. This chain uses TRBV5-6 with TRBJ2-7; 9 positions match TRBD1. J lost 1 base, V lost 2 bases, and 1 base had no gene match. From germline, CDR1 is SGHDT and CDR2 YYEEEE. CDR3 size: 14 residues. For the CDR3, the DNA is TGTGCCAGCAGCTTCGGACAGGGGTCCTACGAGCAGTACTTC. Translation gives CASSFGQGSYEQYF.

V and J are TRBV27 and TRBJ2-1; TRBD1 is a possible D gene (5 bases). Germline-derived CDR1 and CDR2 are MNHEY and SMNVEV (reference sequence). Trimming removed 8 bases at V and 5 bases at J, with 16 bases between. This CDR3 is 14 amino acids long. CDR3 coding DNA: TGTGCCAGCGCCTCCCGCCAGGGTAACAATGAGCAGTTCTTC. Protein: CASASRQGNNEQFF.

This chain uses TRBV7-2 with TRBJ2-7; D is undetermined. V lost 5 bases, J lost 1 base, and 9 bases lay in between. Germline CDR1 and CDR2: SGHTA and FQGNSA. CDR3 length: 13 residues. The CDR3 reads CASSLTRSYEQYF. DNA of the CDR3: TGTGCCAGCAGCCTTACAAGGTCCTACGAGCAGTACTTC.

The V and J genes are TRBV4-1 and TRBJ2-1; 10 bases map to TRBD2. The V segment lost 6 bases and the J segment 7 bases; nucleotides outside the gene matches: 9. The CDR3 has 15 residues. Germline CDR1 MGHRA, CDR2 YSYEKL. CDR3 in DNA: TGCGCCAGCAGTCAAACTAGCGGGGTCACTAATGAGCAGTTCTTC. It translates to CASSQTSGVTNEQFF.

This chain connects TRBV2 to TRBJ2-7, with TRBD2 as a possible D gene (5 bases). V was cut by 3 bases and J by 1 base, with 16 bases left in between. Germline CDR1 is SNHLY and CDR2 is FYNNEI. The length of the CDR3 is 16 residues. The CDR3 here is CASSDAGLEWSYEQYF. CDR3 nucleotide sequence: TGTGCCAGCAGTGATGCGGGTTTGGAATGGTCCTACGAGCAGTACTTC. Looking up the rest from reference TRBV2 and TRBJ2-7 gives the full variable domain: EPEVTQTPSHQVTQMGQEVILRCVPISNHLYFYWYRQILGQKVEFLVSFYNNEISEKSEIFDDQFSVERPDGSNFTLKIRSTKLEDSAMYFCASSDAGLEWSYEQYFGPGTRLTVT.